These 10 T cell receptor beta chains were sequenced from one sample in a study of blood T cell repertoires in COVID-19. The method was immunoSEQ multiplex PCR; TCRdb's version includes in-frame clones alone and lacks a portion of them. This table holds under 300,000 clones, roughly 80% found once. Sequenced material: peripheral blood. The receptors stem from a woman aged 40 to 49 with active or convalescent COVID-19.

The chain links TRBV6-6 to TRBJ1-1; D gene unclear. V gave up 5 bases and J gave up 5 bases, with 12 bases separating them. Germline V lookup: CDR1 MNHNY, CDR2 SVGAGI (reference sequence). The CDR3 covers 13 residues. The CDR3 region has the DNA TGTGCCAGCAGTAGTCCGGGGAGGACTGAAGCTTTCTTT. This gives the protein CASSSPGRTEAFF.

The chain uses TRBV2 and TRBJ1-5; D might be TRBD1 (5 bases). Germline CDR1 and CDR2: SNHLY and FYNNEI. Between the trimmed V and J ends, which lost 5 bases and 6 bases, there was a span of 11 bases. The CDR3 totals 13 residues. DNA of the CDR3: TGTGCCAGCAGTCGGGGGTTGGGTCAGCCCCAGCATTTT. It codes for CASSRGLGQPQHF. Complete variable domain (other parts from reference TRBV2 and TRBJ1-5): EPEVTQTPSHQVTQMGQEVILRCVPISNHLYFYWYRQILGQKVEFLVSFYNNEISEKSEIFDDQFSVERPDGSNFTLKIRSTKLEDSAMYFCASSRGLGQPQHFGDGTRLSIL.

V usage is TRBV2 and J usage is TRBJ1-1; D perhaps matches TRBD1 (6 bases). In germline, CDR1 is SNHLY, CDR2 FYNNEI. V lost 6 bases, J lost 8 bases, and 10 bases lay in between. The CDR3 extends over 11 amino acids. CDR3 region: CASRGTREAFF. The CDR3 bases are TGTGCCAGCAGGGGGACACGAGAAGCTTTCTTT.

This clone was observed a single time. CDR3 nucleotides: TGTGCCAGCAGCCAGGGGTCTTCTGGAAACACCATATATTTT. This sequence encodes CASSQGSSGNTIYF. The chain couples TRBV28 to TRBJ1-3, with a weak D call TRBD1 (6 bases). The CDR3 spans 14 residues. V dropped 6 bases and J dropped 1 base, with 10 bases sitting between them. Germline V gene data show CDR1 as MDHEN and CDR2 as SYDVKM.

The chain combines TRBV27 with TRBJ2-3; 11 bases agree with TRBD2. Germline V CDR1 and CDR2: MNHEY, SMNVEV (reference sequence). J was trimmed by 6 bases and V by 10 bases; bases with no gene match: 18. This CDR3 spans 17 amino acids. CDR3 nucleotide sequence: TGTGCCATACCTCCTTACCAACTAGCGGGGGCTGGGGATACGCAGTATTTT. Amino acids: CAIPPYQLAGAGDTQYF.

This rearrangement joins TRBV27 to TRBJ2-2, with 7 bases fitting TRBD1. Trimming took 7 bases from V and 0 from J; bases not matched to a gene: 8. Germline V CDR1 and CDR2: MNHEY, SMNVEV (reference sequence). This CDR3 contains 16 residues. This CDR3 is CASTSGGDPNTGELFF. DNA for the CDR3: TGTGCCAGCACCTCAGGGGGAGACCCGAACACCGGGGAGCTGTTTTTT.

V and J are TRBV19 and TRBJ1-2; TRBD1 might be the D (6 bases). The CDR3 loop spans 15 amino acids. Germline V lookup: CDR1 LNHDA, CDR2 SQIVND (reference sequence). The ends were cut back, 0 bases at V and 8 bases at J, with 16 bases in the middle. The CDR3, as DNA: TGTGCCAGTAGTATAGATGCAGGGGAGACCAGGGGCTACACCTTC. Amino acids: CASSIDAGETRGYTF.

This clone was observed many times. Within the sample, other DNA sequences also encode this same CDR3. The gene calls are TRBV5-8 and TRBJ1-1; D is ambiguous. V gave up 0 bases and J gave up 4 bases, with 4 bases separating them. The CDR3 is 12 amino acids. CDR1 and CDR2 from the germline V gene are SGHTS and YDEGEE. The CDR3 reads CASSLVATEAFF. CDR3 bases: TGTGCCAGCAGCTTGGTGGCCACTGAAGCTTTCTTT. Full variable domain (remainder filled in from reference TRBV5-8 and TRBJ1-1): EAGVTQSPTHLIKTRGQQATLRCSPISGHTSVYWYQQALGLGLQFLLWYDEGEERNRGNFPPRFSGRQFPNYSSELNVNALELEDSALYLCASSLVATEAFFGQGTRLTVV.

The J gene is TRBJ1-5, the V gene TRBV6-6, with 9 bases lining up with TRBD1. Germline trimming cut 4 bases from V and 4 bases from J; bases unmatched to any gene: 2. The CDR3 extends over 14 amino acids. Germline assignment: CDR1 MNHNY and CDR2 SVGAGI (reference sequence). The CDR3 nucleotides read TGTGCCAGCAGTTGGGACAGGGTGAATCAGCCCCAGCATTTT. Encoded protein: CASSWDRVNQPQHF.

The chain carries TRBV6-5 and TRBJ2-1, with a weak D call TRBD1 (5 bases). The CDR3 totals 13 residues. Germline CDR1 reads MNHEY; CDR2 reads SVGAGI. The V and J ends lost 5 bases and 3 bases respectively, with 8 bases between them. CDR3 DNA sequence: TGTGCCAGCAGTCGACAGATCTACAATGAGCAGTTCTTC. It yields the protein CASSRQIYNEQFF.